The following is a TCR beta chain sequence with its context. Its specificity is unknown. A read error may explain this, as a much larger clone is one base away. The data belong to a study of T cell repertoires in cytomegalovirus infection. Overall study context: Evidence of both CMV infection and a matching HLA type came from public TCR beta signatures.

TCRdb recomputed calls from the reads with MiXCR, one row per CDR3 protein. The repertoire holds fewer than 700,000 distinct CDR3 sequences, with 20% to 25% as singletons. Per the germline V gene, CDR1 is KGHDR and CDR2 is SFDVKD. The CDR3 covers 13 residues. Study results and limitations: There were HLA-C-restricted CMV-specific TCR beta clonotypes dominating the ex vivo response. Frequencies of public TCR beta families were cumulated, and this identified carriers of CMV plus the relevant HLA.

The sequence was collected from a human donor in good health (CMV status not recorded). Some clones in this sample may be carry-over from other donors' samples. Sequences were obtained from CD8+ T cells from PBMCs. The chain combines TRBV24-1 with TRBJ2-3, with D possibly TRBD2 on 6 matching bases. The CDR3, as DNA: TGTGCCACCAGTGACCGGTGGGGGGATATGCAGTATTTT. Translation gives CATSDRWGDMQYF.